Included here is one T cell receptor (beta chain) sequence, with context. There is no known antigen for this receptor. There are no base qualities to consult, and no much larger clone falls within one base. The sample comes from a study of cytomegalovirus exposure and HLA in healthy donors (dated by TCRdb to 2015 to 2018). Regarding the study in general: According to an earlier analysis of around 600 of the donors, some 170 million T cells yielded roughly 110 million unique TCR beta sequences and approximately 300 Gb of sequence data. In a later analysis, previously published TCR beta repertoires from 550 to 700 donors were re-analyzed and high-resolution HLA genotyping was added so that TCR occurrence patterns could be studied. Roughly 290 gigabases of sequencing data and 70 million to 100 million unique TCR sequences made up an early release that covered approximately 700 HLA-typed donors. Every discovery cohort repertoire had been produced on one sequencing platform. The study profiled the T cell repertoires of 500 to 800 subjects by immunosequencing and related them to cytomegalovirus serostatus. Among the roughly 430 genotyped donors, about 83% belonged to the genetic ancestry cluster associated with self-reported Caucasian donors. Among about 370 genotyped donors of the cohort, an average of roughly 230,000 unique TCR beta nucleotide sequences was sequenced per donor, of which about 18% were non-productive. Along with the approximately 700-subject first cohort, a separate validation cohort of over a hundred different subjects was used. Rather than using new phenotypic data, the later analysis identified candidate immune exposures from TCR beta sequences and from how often those sequences occurred across donors. An earlier analysis of approximately 640 of the donors applied high-throughput TCR beta sequencing to assess whether each TCR beta V gene segment acted as functional or pseudogenic. The study was designed to test whether signatures of past pathogen exposure could be identified by cataloging public T cell receptors. Donor age, sex, ethnicity and CMV serostatus were collected together with the repertoire data. The number of typed donors differed by locus: roughly 629-640 for A, B, C, DRB1 and DQB1; approximately 520 for DQA1; around 610 for DPA1; and around 450 for DPB1. To predict cytomegalovirus infection status, the study brought together high-throughput TCR immunosequencing, statistical association of individual TCRs with disease status, and machine learning. Four to six DR-DQ haplotypes were handled as single units for association and clustering because linkage in the cohort was strong. Both class I and class II loci were covered by HLA typing, at four-digit resolution. A later genetic analysis used genome-wide SNP genotypes for about 65% of the 666 donors, treating that subset as a discovery cohort.

Libraries came from the immunoSEQ multiplex PCR assay. A mixture of 60 forward primers for TCR Vbeta segments and 13 reverse primers for TCR Jbeta segments was used in the multiplex PCR. A multiplex PCR assay on genomic DNA amplified the CDR3 region of rearranged TCR beta genes. The amplified TCR beta libraries were sequenced on the Illumina HiSeq System as 87-base-pair reads. For the original study's pipeline: A later analysis tallied 70 million to 100 million unique TCR beta chains across the approximately 670 repertoires, and some 10 million of those chains were shared by two or more donors. Raw reads were error-corrected and collapsed into unique sequences by a nearest-neighbor algorithm in which closely related sequences were merged to remove PCR and sequencing errors. Alignment of CDR3 sequences to IMGT reference sequences was used to assign V, D and J gene segments. Each retained sequence needed at least a six-nucleotide match to both a V gene segment and a J gene segment. Rearrangements were called productive when the CDR3 lacked stop codons and stayed in frame with V and J; all others were non-productive. Following IMGT convention, CDR3 was defined as the stretch from the second conserved V-encoded cysteine to the conserved J-encoded phenylalanine. The earlier analysis of about 610 of the donors excluded any sequence lacking an unambiguous match to a single V gene segment. In an earlier analysis of 587 of the donors, V segments were called functional above 56.7% productive rearrangements and were called segregating when the between-donor standard deviation exceeded 5%. To diagnose cytomegalovirus status from the catalog of TCR beta chain sequences, a statistical classification framework was built. V and J gene assignment, in a later analysis, came from comparing TCR nucleotide sequences with IMGT/GENE-DB human TR gene sequences. Using the TCRdist pipeline, a later analysis assigned CDR3 sequences along with most-parsimonious VDJ recombination scenarios. A later analysis defined each TCR beta chain by its CDR3 amino acid sequence plus V-gene family, and excluded reads lacking a unique V-gene family. As a way to deal with suspected cross-contamination and a sequencing artifact, a later analysis dropped 450 to 600 nucleotide sequences that were highly shared and had low generation probability. In a later analysis, a clonal expansion index for each public chain was calculated from normalized within-repertoire ranks of inferred template counts. Generation probabilities in a later analysis came from a VDJ recombination model fitted to out-of-frame rearrangements, and those results were checked against IGoR. In a later analysis, TCR-TCR, TCR-HLA and TCR-CMV co-occurrence was scored with hypergeometric tests, and a repertoire-size bias correction was applied to TCR pairs. In a later analysis, false discovery rates were estimated by permuting HLA or CMV assignments 20 times. In a later analysis, co-occurring TCRs were grouped using DBSCAN, and TCRdist sequence similarity was added for clustering within HLA-allele-positive subsets. Repertoires with fewer than 30,000 or more than 120,000 public chains were left out of co-occurrence clustering, as were five repertoires with anomalous nucleotide sharing. Imported from immuneACCESS, the table was reduced by TCRdb to in-frame sequences with V and J called. These copies leave out some clones; in studies compared against another copy, an unresolved V gene accounts for under half, and the cause of the remainder is not known. V, J and clone size are taken as reported in that table, and D and trimming were inferred from the DNA itself. The sample table shows more than 85,000 clones, and roughly three quarters are seen once. The ten biggest clones cover around 7.7% of the sample.

As encoded in the germline V gene, CDR1 is SGHRS while CDR2 is YFSETQ. The CDR3 runs 14 residues from the cysteine to the phenylalanine. Left in the record is the CDR3 DNA by itself, 42 bases read in frame from the first base. V gives up 4 bases and J gives up 5 bases, and the segment between their germline ends measures 13 bases. What the research found in general, with its limitations: Most TCR sequences were seen in very few donors, while some public TCRs were found in many individuals. The cohort was sequenced for TCR beta chains only, and without alpha or paired-chain data the features that could be detected were limited. Immune exposure information for the cohort was limited to CMV serostatus. Because counts were too low, more than 15 rarely observed V segments, including chromosome 9 orphons, were excluded from the earlier analysis of some 590 of the donors. According to a later genetic analysis, donors in an Asian-associated ancestry cluster had fewer N-insertions in productive TCRs than the approximately 630-donor mean. V-gene and J-gene trimming of TCR beta chains was associated with a missense DCLRE1C variant in a later genetic analysis, and the association was replicated in an independent cohort. A total of fewer than 200 TCR beta chains were listed by the study as associated with cytomegalovirus. Some IMGT-functional V segments, including TRBV6-2 and TRBV6-3, could not be distinguished by the 87-base-pair reads and were therefore excluded. Because HLA typing was unavailable for some donors at each locus, only the typed subset was used in association tests. When HLA alleles, especially DR and DQ, strongly co-occurred, attributing TCR associations to individual alleles was difficult. A later analysis found that most CMV-associated TCR beta chains appeared HLA-restricted, with HLA associations seemingly driven largely by CMV exposure. The classifier was reported to diagnose cytomegalovirus status with high specificity and sensitivity in both the original cohort and the validation cohort. A further reported finding was that TCR beta sequences accurately predicted the HLA-A and HLA-B alleles for most subjects in the first cohort. A later analysis associated 16,951 TCR beta sequences with specific HLA alleles at a false discovery rate of 0.05. Correlated functional status among segregating V segments might reflect linkage disequilibrium, but an unknown experimental factor could not be ruled out. In an earlier analysis of 587 of the donors, most TCR beta V segments were observed in productive rearrangements about 87% or about 30% of the time, broadly matching IMGT annotations. A cluster of highly shared sequence variants was judged likely to be a technical artifact of the sequencing pipeline. Sequencing depth was assumed to be roughly uniform across donors in the presence/absence analyses, though that assumption may not hold. According to the authors, the approach could potentially be generalized to other disease states and immunological phenotypes. A few of the identified cytomegalovirus-associated TCR beta chains were confirmed in vitro to be specific for cytomegalovirus antigens. A later analysis reported that several top co-occurrence clusters appeared linked to parvovirus B19, influenza, CMV and Epstein-Barr virus. In a later analysis, TCR association rates were found to vary across HLA loci, with the most associated TCRs seen for DRB1 alleles and the fewest for HLA-C alleles. A later analysis found that HLA-associated TCR beta chains were more clonally expanded and had lower generation probabilities than equally common non-associated chains.

The cohort comprised more than 550 healthy bone marrow donors. At the time of sampling, every cohort member was nominally healthy, though immune exposures that went unrecorded were likely present. The donor was CMV seropositive and was included in the group of some 290 seropositive cohort members. Each donor provided a peripheral blood sample, and peripheral blood mononuclear cells were used for TCR beta sequencing. The Qiagen DNeasy Blood Extraction Kit was used to extract genomic DNA from the blood cell samples. Here the chain combines TRBV5-1 and TRBJ2-1, with the D gene too uncertain to name. The sequenced sample was PBMCs. The sequence came from a woman aged 50 to 65 in good health and CMV-seropositive. The CDR3 in this case is CASSLLGRDNEQFF. The DNA reads as follows: TGCGCCAGCAGCCTATTGGGCAGAGACAATGAGCAGTTCTTC.